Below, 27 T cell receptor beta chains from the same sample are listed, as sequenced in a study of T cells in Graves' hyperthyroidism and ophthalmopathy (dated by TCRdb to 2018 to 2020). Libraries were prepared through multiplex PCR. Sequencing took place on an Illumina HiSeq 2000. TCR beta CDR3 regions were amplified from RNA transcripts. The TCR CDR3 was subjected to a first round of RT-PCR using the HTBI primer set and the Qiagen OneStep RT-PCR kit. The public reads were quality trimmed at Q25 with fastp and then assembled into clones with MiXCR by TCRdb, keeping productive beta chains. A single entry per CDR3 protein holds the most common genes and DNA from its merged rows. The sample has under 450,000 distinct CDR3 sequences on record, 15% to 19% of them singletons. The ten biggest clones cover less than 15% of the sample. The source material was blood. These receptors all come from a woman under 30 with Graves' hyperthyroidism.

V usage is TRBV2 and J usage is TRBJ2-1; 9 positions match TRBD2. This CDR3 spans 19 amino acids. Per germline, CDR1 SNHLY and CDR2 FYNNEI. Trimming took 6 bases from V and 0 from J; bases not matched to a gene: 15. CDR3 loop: CASRVYGGGADFSYNEQFF. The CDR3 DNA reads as TGTGCCAGCAGAGTCTACGGCGGGGGGGCCGACTTCTCCTACAATGAGCAGTTCTTC.

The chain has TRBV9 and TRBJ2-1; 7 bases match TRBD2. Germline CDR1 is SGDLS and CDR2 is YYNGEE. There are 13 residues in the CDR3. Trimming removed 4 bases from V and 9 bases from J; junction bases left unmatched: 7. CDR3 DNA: TGTGCCAGCAGCTCCGGGACTACCACTGAGCAGTTCTTC. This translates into CASSSGTTTEQFF.

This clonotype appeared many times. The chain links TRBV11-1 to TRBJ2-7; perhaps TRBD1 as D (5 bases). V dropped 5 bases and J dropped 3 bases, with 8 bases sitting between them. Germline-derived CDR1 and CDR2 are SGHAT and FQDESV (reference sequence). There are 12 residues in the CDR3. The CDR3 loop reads CASSKDSYEQYF. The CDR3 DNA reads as TGTGCCAGCAGCAAAGACAGCTACGAGCAGTACTTC.

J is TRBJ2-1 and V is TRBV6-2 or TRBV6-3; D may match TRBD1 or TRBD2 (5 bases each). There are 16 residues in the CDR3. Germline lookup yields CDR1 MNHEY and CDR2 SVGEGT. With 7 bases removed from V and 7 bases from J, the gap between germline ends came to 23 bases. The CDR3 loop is CASKENGAGTANEQFF. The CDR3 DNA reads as TGTGCCAGCAAAGAAAACGGGGCCGGGACGGCTAATGAGCAGTTCTTC.

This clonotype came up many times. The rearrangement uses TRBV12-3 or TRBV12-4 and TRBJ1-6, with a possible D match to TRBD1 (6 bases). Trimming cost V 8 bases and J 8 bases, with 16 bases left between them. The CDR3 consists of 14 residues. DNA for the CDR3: TGTGCCAGCCGGGGAGGGGGGGACCATTCACCCCTCCACTTT. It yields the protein CASRGGGDHSPLHF.

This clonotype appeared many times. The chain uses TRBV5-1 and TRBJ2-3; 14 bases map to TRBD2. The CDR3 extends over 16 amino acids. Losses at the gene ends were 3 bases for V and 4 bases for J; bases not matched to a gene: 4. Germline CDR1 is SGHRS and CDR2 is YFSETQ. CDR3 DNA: TGCGCCAGCAGCTACCCGGGACTAGCGGGAGCAGATACGCAGTATTTT. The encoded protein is CASSYPGLAGADTQYF.

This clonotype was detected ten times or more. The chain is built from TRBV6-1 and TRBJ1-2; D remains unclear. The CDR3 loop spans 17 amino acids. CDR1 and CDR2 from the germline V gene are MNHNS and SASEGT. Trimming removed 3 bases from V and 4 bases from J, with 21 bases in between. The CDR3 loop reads CASSDGLVVKWTYGYTF. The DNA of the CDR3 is TGTGCCAGCAGTGATGGACTCGTTGTAAAGTGGACCTATGGCTACACCTTC.

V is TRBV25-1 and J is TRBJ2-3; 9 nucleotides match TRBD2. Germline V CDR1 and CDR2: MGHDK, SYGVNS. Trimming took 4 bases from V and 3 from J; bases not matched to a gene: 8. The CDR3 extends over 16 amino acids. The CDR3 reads CASSGNRGGATDTQYF. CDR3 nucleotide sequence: TGTGCCAGCAGTGGTAACCGCGGGGGGGCGACAGATACGCAGTATTTT.

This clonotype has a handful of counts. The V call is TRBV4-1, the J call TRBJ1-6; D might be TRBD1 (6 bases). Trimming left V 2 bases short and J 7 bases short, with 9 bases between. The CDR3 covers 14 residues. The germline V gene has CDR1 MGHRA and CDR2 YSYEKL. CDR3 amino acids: CASSQPDRNSPLHF. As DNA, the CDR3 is TGCGCCAGCAGCCAACCCGACAGGAATTCACCCCTCCACTTT.

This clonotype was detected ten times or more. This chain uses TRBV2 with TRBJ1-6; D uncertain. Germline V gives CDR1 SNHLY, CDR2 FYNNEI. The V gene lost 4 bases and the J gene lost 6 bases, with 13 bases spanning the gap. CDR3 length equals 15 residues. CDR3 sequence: CASSAGPLINSPLHF. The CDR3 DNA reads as TGTGCCAGCAGTGCAGGTCCCCTTATTAATTCACCCCTCCACTTT.

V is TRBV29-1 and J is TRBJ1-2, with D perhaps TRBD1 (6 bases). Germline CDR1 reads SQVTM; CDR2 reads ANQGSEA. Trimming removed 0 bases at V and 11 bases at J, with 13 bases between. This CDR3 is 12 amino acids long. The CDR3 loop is CSVEEGGRGYTF. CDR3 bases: TGCAGCGTTGAAGAGGGGGGCCGCGGGTACACCTTC.

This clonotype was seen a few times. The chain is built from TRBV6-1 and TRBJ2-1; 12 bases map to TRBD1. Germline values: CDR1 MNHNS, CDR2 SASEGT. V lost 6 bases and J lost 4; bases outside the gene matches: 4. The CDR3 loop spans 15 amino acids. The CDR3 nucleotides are TGTGCCAGCAGAGGGACAGGGGGCTTATACAATGAGCAGTTCTTC. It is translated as CASRGTGGLYNEQFF.

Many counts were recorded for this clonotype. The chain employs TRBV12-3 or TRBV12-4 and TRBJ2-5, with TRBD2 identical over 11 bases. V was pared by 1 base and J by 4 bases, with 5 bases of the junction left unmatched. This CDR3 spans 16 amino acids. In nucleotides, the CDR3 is TGTGCCAGCAGTTTAGTAGCGGGAGGGCCCTCAGAGACCCAGTACTTC. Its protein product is CASSLVAGGPSETQYF.

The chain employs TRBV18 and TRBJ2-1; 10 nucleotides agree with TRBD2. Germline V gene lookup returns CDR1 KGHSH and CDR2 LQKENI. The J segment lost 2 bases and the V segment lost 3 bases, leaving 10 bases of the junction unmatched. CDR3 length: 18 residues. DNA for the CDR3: TGTGCCAGCTCACCCGTACCCTTAGCGGGGGGCACCTACAATGAGCAGTTCTTC. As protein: CASSPVPLAGGTYNEQFF.

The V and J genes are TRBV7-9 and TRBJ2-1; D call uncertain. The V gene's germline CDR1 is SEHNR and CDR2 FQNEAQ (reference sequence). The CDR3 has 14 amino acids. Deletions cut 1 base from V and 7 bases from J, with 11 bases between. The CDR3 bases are TGTGCCAGCAGCTTAGGACTCTCGAGGAATGAGCAGTTCTTC. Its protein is CASSLGLSRNEQFF.

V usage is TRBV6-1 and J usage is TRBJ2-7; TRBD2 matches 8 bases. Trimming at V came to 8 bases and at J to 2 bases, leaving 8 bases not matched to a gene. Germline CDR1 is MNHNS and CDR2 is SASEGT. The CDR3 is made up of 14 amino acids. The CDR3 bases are TGTGCCAGCCCCGGGGGGGAGGAGACCTACGAGCAGTACTTC. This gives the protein CASPGGEETYEQYF.

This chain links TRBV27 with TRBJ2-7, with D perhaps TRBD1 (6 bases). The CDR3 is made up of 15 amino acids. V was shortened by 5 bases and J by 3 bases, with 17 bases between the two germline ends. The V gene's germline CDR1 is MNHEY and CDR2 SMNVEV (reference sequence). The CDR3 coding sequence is TGTGCCAGCAGTCCCATCATTCACAGGGTCTACGAGCAGTACTTC. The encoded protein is CASSPIIHRVYEQYF.

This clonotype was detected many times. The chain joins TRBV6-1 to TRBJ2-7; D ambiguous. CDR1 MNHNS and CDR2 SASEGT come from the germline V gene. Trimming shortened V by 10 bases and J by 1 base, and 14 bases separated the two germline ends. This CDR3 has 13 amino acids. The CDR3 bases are TGTGCCACCTGGTCGGGCGGTTCCTACGAGCAGTACTTC. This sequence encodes CATWSGGSYEQYF.

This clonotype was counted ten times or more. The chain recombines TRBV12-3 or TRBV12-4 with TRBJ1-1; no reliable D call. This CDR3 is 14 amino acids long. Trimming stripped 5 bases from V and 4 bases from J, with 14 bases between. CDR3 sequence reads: CASSLRTWGTEAFF. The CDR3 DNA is TGTGCCAGCAGTCTCAGAACCTGGGGCACTGAAGCTTTCTTT.

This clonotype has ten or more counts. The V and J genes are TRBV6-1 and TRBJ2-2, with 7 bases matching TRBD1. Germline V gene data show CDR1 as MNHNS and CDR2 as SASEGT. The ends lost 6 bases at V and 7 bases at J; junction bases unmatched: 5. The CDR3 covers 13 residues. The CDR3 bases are TGTGCCAGCAGACCACAGGGGAACGGGGAGCTGTTTTTT. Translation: CASRPQGNGELFF.

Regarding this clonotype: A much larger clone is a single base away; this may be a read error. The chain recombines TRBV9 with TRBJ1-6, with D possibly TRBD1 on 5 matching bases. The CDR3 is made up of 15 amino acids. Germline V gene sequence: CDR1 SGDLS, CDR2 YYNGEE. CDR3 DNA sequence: TGTGCCAGCAGCGCCTTCGCGGGGGAGAATTCACCCATCCACTTT. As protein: CASSAFAGENSPIHF.

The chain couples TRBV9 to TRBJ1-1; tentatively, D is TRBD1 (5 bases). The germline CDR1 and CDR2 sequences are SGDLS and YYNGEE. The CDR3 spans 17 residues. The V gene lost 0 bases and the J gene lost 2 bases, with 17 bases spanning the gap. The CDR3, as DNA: TGTGCCAGCAGCGTAGGTCCTCTCTTGGGACTTAACACTGAAGCTTTCTTT. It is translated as CASSVGPLLGLNTEAFF.

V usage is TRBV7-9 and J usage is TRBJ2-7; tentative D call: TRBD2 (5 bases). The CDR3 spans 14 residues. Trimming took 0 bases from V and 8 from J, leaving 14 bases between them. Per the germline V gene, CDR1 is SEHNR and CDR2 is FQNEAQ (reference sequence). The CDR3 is CASSLAPGRGKQYF. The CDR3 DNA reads TGTGCCAGCAGCTTAGCACCAGGACGGGGTAAGCAGTACTTC.

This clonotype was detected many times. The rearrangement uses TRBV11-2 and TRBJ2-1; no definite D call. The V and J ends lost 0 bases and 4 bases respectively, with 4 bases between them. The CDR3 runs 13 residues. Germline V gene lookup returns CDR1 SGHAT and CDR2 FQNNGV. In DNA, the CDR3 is TGTGCCAGCAGCTTAGAGTTTTACAATGAGCAGTTCTTC. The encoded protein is CASSLEFYNEQFF. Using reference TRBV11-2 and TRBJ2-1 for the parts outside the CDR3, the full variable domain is EAGVAQSPRYKIIEKRQSVAFWCNPISGHATLYWYQQILGQGPKLLIQFQNNGVVDDSQLPKDRFSAERLKGVDSTLKIQPAKLEDSAVYLCASSLEFYNEQFFGPGTRLTVL.

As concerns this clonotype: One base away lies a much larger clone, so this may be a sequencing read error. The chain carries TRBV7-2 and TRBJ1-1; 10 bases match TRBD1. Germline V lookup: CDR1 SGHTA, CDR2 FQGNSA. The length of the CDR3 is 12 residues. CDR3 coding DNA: TGTGCCAGCACGACAGGGGGCTTTGAAGCTTCCTTT. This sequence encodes CASTTGGFEASF. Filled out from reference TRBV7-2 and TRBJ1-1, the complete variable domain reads GAGVSQSPSNKVTEKGKDVELRCDPISGHTALYWYRQSLGQGLEFLIYFQGNSAPDKSGLPSDRFSAERTGGSVSTLTIQRTQQEDSAVYLCASTTGGFEASFGQGTRLTVV.

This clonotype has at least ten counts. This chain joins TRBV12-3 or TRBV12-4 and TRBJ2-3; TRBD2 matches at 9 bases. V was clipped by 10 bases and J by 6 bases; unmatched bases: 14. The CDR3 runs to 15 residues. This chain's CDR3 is CATATSGILGDTQYF. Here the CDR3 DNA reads TGTGCCACCGCGACTAGCGGCATCTTAGGGGATACGCAGTATTTT.

CDR3 nucleotide sequence: TGTGCCAGCAGTTTGACTAGCGGGAGAGGGGAGCTGTTTTTT. As protein: CASSLTSGRGELFF. The V and J genes are TRBV12-3 or TRBV12-4 and TRBJ2-2; 12 bases are a match to TRBD2. CDR3 length: 14 amino acids. The V segment lost 3 bases and the J segment 8 bases; nucleotides outside the gene matches: 1.